One sample yielded the 17 T cell receptor beta chains listed below, sequenced in a study of early T cells in non-severe SARS-CoV-2 infection. TCRdb analysed the 5' RACE reads with MiXCR anew, one entry per CDR3 protein. The sample lists tens of thousands of distinct CDR3 sequences, roughly 6% occurring once. The sequenced sample was whole blood. The receptors come from an adult who was a healthcare worker with PCR-confirmed SARS-CoV-2 infection or an uninfected control (not recorded which).

This clonotype was detected ten times or more. The rearrangement uses TRBV11-2 and TRBJ2-3; tentatively, D is TRBD2 (6 bases). Trimming removed 8 bases at V and 4 bases at J, with 16 bases between. Germline V gives CDR1 SGHAT, CDR2 FQNNGV. The CDR3 covers 14 residues. The CDR3 nucleotides read TGTGCCAGCGGACGGAGGGAGGTTGCAGATACGCAGTATTTT. It specifies CASGRREVADTQYF. The complete variable domain, with remaining parts taken from reference TRBV11-2 and TRBJ2-3, reads EAGVAQSPRYKIIEKRQSVAFWCNPISGHATLYWYQQILGQGPKLLIQFQNNGVVDDSQLPKDRFSAERLKGVDSTLKIQPAKLEDSAVYLCASGRREVADTQYFGPGTRLTVL.

This clonotype was seen at least ten times. V and J are TRBV4-3 and TRBJ2-3; a possible D gene is TRBD2 (6 bases). Per germline, CDR1 LGHNA and CDR2 YSLEER. The germline V and J ends were trimmed by 0 bases and 2 bases, with 12 bases remaining between them. This CDR3 has 16 amino acids. CDR3 nucleotides: TGCGCCAGCAGCCAAGACCCGGCTAGCGACACAGATACGCAGTATTTT. Protein: CASSQDPASDTDTQYF.

This clonotype was seen repeatedly, ten times or more. The rearrangement joins TRBV7-2 to TRBJ1-2; D possibly corresponds to TRBD1 (6 bases). The CDR3 runs to 14 residues. V was clipped by 5 bases and J by 7 bases, with 17 bases between them. CDR1 is SGHTA, CDR2 FQGNSA, per germline. CDR3 nucleotide sequence: TGTGCCAGCAGCCACAATACAGGAGGGGGTGGCTACACCTTC. It encodes CASSHNTGGGGYTF.

There are many counts of this clonotype. The CDR3 DNA reads as TGTGCCAGCAGCTTCCCCCAGGGACTGAACACTGAAGCTTTCTTT. This encodes CASSFPQGLNTEAFF. V usage is TRBV7-9 and J usage is TRBJ1-1, with a tentative D call TRBD1 (5 bases). Germline CDR1 is SEHNR and CDR2 is FQNEAQ (reference sequence). The V end was cut by 3 bases, the J end by 0 bases, with 11 bases between. This CDR3 is built from 15 residues.

This clonotype has at least ten counts. The chain links TRBV10-3 to TRBJ2-6, with a tentative D call TRBD1 (6 bases). This CDR3 contains 14 residues. CDR1 is ENHRY, CDR2 SYGVKD, per germline. Trimming took 11 bases from V and 4 from J, leaving 15 bases between them. CDR3 amino acids: CAVQGSAGANVLTF. The DNA of the CDR3 is TGTGCCGTACAGGGATCTGCGGGGGCCAACGTCCTGACTTTC.

This clonotype was seen many times. The chain has TRBV5-4 and TRBJ2-7, with 9 positions matching TRBD1. Germline loops: CDR1 SGHNT, CDR2 YYREEE (reference sequence). The V segment lost 4 bases and the J segment 7 bases; nucleotides outside the gene matches: 6. This CDR3 contains 13 residues. CDR3 sequence: CASSAGTGNEQYF. Here the CDR3 DNA reads TGTGCCAGCAGCGCCGGGACAGGGAATGAGCAGTACTTC.

The sample holds many counts of this clonotype. This chain joins TRBV6-2 or TRBV6-3 and TRBJ2-2, with D unclear. Trimming shortened V by 8 bases and J by 5 bases, and 6 bases separated the two germline ends. Germline CDR1 MNHEY, CDR2 SVGEGT. The CDR3 length is 11 residues. The CDR3: CASWVTGELFF. The CDR3 nucleotides are TGTGCCAGCTGGGTGACCGGGGAGCTGTTTTTT.

This clonotype occurred many times. This sequence joins TRBV12-3 or TRBV12-4 and TRBJ1-6; 9 nucleotides match TRBD1. This CDR3 region has 15 residues. The V and J ends lost 6 bases and 5 bases, in that order; junction bases with no gene match: 5. CDR3 in DNA: TGTGCCAGCAGACCCGACAGGGGGGATAATTCACCCCTCCACTTT. Its protein product is CASRPDRGDNSPLHF.

This chain uses TRBV5-4 with TRBJ2-7; tentatively, D is TRBD1 or TRBD2 (5 bases each). Trimming left V 4 bases short and J 2 bases short, with 10 bases between. This CDR3 has 13 residues. The germline CDR1 and CDR2 sequences are SGHNT and YYREEE (reference sequence). CDR3 region: CASSGGSTYEQYF. In DNA, the CDR3 is TGTGCCAGCAGCGGGGGTTCTACCTACGAGCAGTACTTC.

This clonotype was detected ten times or more. The chain carries TRBV5-1 and TRBJ1-2, with TRBD1 matching 8 bases. The CDR3 contains 17 residues. From germline, CDR1 is SGHRS and CDR2 YFSETQ. The J segment lost 2 bases and the V segment lost 1 base, leaving 10 bases of the junction unmatched. Written as DNA, the CDR3 is TGCGCCAGCAGCTTGAATTTCCAGGGGGCCGCAAACTATGGCTACACCTTC. As protein: CASSLNFQGAANYGYTF.

Many counts were recorded for this clonotype. The chain recombines TRBV18 with TRBJ2-7, with a weak D call TRBD1 (5 bases). The ends were cut back, 0 bases at V and 3 bases at J, with 9 bases in the middle. CDR1 KGHSH and CDR2 LQKENI come from the germline V gene. The CDR3 totals 14 residues. CDR3 in DNA: TGTGCCAGCTCACCACCGGTCCAGGGCTACGAGCAGTACTTC. Translating gives CASSPPVQGYEQYF. Full variable domain (missing parts from reference TRBV18 and TRBJ2-7): NAGVMQNPRHLVRRRGQEARLRCSPMKGHSHVYWYRQLPEEGLKFMVYLQKENIIDESGMPKERFSAEFPKEGPSILRIQQVVRGDSAAYFCASSPPVQGYEQYFGPGTRLTVT.

As regards this clonotype: Since a much larger clone is just one base distant, this may be a read error. The V gene is TRBV23-1, the J gene TRBJ1-2; D is ambiguous. TRBV23-1 is placed among ORFs of uncertain function. The CDR3 contains 10 residues. Trimming shortened V by 4 bases and J by 14 bases, and 11 bases separated the two germline ends. The CDR3 coding sequence is TGCGCCAGCAGTCGGTCCTCGAAAACCTTC. Protein sequence: CASSRSSKTF.

This clonotype was counted only a few times. The V call is TRBV15, the J call TRBJ1-5; D not certain. The V end was cut by 1 base, the J end by 6 bases, with 7 bases between. There are 13 residues in the CDR3. CDR1 and CDR2 from the germline V gene are LNHNV and YYDKDF (reference sequence). The CDR3 coding sequence is TGTGCCACCAGCAGAGCCTCCCTTCAGCCCCAGCATTTT. It codes for CATSRASLQPQHF.

This clonotype has ten or more counts. The V gene is TRBV20-1, the J gene TRBJ1-2; D call uncertain. Trimming removed 6 bases at V and 5 bases at J, with 19 bases between. Germline CDR1 DFQATT, CDR2 SNEGSKA (reference sequence). The CDR3 has 14 amino acids. In DNA form, the CDR3 reads TGCAGTGCAACCATAACCGGTACGGGATATGGCTACACCTTC. Translated, it gives CSATITGTGYGYTF.

This clonotype has a count of ten or more. J is TRBJ1-2 and V is TRBV11-2; D remains unclear. Between the trimmed V and J ends, which lost 3 bases and 2 bases, there was a span of 7 bases. The CDR3 sequence is 13 residues long. Germline V gene sequence: CDR1 SGHAT, CDR2 FQNNGV. Written as DNA, the CDR3 is TGTGCCAGCAGCTTTGACACAAACTATGGCTACACCTTC. Protein product: CASSFDTNYGYTF. Variable domain in full (rest from reference TRBV11-2 and TRBJ1-2): EAGVAQSPRYKIIEKRQSVAFWCNPISGHATLYWYQQILGQGPKLLIQFQNNGVVDDSQLPKDRFSAERLKGVDSTLKIQPAKLEDSAVYLCASSFDTNYGYTFGSGTRLTVV.

The J gene is TRBJ2-7, the V gene TRBV10-3; the D call may be TRBD1 or TRBD2 (5 bases each). Germline-derived CDR1 and CDR2 are ENHRY and SYGVKD. Trimming left V 8 bases short and J 6 bases short, with 17 bases between. CDR3 size: 13 residues. Written as DNA, the CDR3 is TGTGCCATCCAGAGTCCCGACAGCGGCGAGCAGTACTTC. This codes for CAIQSPDSGEQYF.

This clonotype was detected ten times or more. The rearrangement links TRBV27 to TRBJ1-1; possibly TRBD1 for D (5 bases). The ends were cut back, 8 bases at V and 10 bases at J, with 26 bases in the middle. The CDR3 contains 15 residues. CDR1 is MNHEY and CDR2 is SMNVEV in the germline V gene (reference sequence). The CDR3 region has the DNA TGTGCCAGCCGTACGGCAGGGTTCTCCCCGCATGGAGCTTTCTTT. This translates into CASRTAGFSPHGAFF.